This TCR beta chain was identified in a study of read filtering for tumor transcriptome and immune sequencing. Overall study context: Transcriptome libraries were built from DNase-treated RNA.

As concerns this clonotype: Sequence at one end of the junction differs from germline and may be a read error.

Molecular barcoded adaptors covering alpha/delta and beta/gamma chains were used on roughly 400 ng RNA. TCRdb reprocessed the reads via MiXCR and lists one record per CDR3 protein. The sample contains around 38,000 distinct CDR3 sequences, roughly an eighth of which appear only once. This receptor was identified in a donor older than 35 with multiple myeloma. Sequenced sample: a population of CD138-negative cells sorted from bone marrow.

The CDR3 sequence: CASGREGAGTEAFF. CDR3 coding DNA: TGTGCCAGCGGCCGCGAAGGGGCAGGGACTGAAGCTTTCTTC. This chain uses TRBV3-1 with TRBJ1-1; D is perhaps TRBD1 (5 bases). The CDR3 covers 14 residues. CDR1 is LGHDT and CDR2 is YNNKEL in the germline V gene (reference sequence).